The entry that follows covers one T cell receptor (beta chain) sequence. Its specificity is not known. This sample was taken from a study of OX40 agonist ivuxolimab in advanced cancers. On the study more broadly: Each dose-escalation patient presented with hepatocellular carcinoma, melanoma, renal cell or head and neck cancer. Whole-study findings and limits: In CD8+ T cells, expanded clones were on average more numerous than in CD4+.

Patients with a history of autoimmune disease or on systemic immunosuppression were excluded. The germline V gene has CDR1 MGHRA and CDR2 YSYEKL. The CDR3 spans 20 residues. V trimming: 0 bases; J trimming: 2 bases; junction bases outside the gene matches: 16. Profiled with immunoSEQ multiplex PCR; TCRdb holds only in-frame clones, not every one. The sample has about 70,000 clones; about 81% are singletons. Here the sequenced sample was CD4+ or CD8+ T cells sorted from blood, taken in a trial of the OX40 agonist ivuxolimab. This TCR derives from an adult with an advanced solid tumor such as melanoma, head and neck, liver or kidney cancer. The chain links TRBV4-1 to TRBJ2-1; 7 positions match TRBD2. CDR3 sequence (DNA): TGCGCCAGCAGCCAAGAGGGTAGCGGGCAAACGGGTGCCCCCTACAATGAGCAGTTCTTC. It translates to CASSQEGSGQTGAPYNEQFF.